These 19 T cell receptor beta chains were sequenced from one sample in a study. A single record per CDR3 protein comes from TCRdb applying MiXCR to the RT-PCR reads. The repertoire consists of approximately 720,000 distinct CDR3 sequences, with 13% to 15% occurring once and the leading ten covering 3.6%. Sequencing used memory CD4+ T cells from blood. The receptors come from a female donor in good health, serving as a healthy control.

This clonotype was found a few times. The CDR3 nucleotides read TGTGCCATCAGTGAGTCAAGGCGCTCCTACGAGCAGTACTTC. Translating it yields CAISESRRSYEQYF. The V gene is TRBV10-3, the J gene TRBJ2-7; no clear D gene. The V gene lost 0 bases and the J gene lost 0 bases, with 6 bases spanning the gap. The CDR3 spans 14 residues. CDR1 ENHRY and CDR2 SYGVKD come from the germline V gene.

The chain is built from TRBV5-1 and TRBJ2-4; D gene unclear. The CDR3 has 12 amino acids. V lost 0 bases to trimming and J lost 5 bases, with 3 bases between them. Germline V gene lookup returns CDR1 SGHRS and CDR2 YFSETQ. The CDR3 loop is CASSLEENIQYF. CDR3 DNA sequence: TGCGCCAGCAGCTTGGAGGAAAACATTCAGTACTTC.

The J gene is TRBJ2-7, the V gene TRBV11-2; 10 bases map to TRBD1. CDR3 length: 16 residues. Germline trimming cut 1 base from V and 0 bases from J; bases unmatched to any gene: 3. The germline V gene has CDR1 SGHAT and CDR2 FQNNGV. The CDR3 DNA reads as TGTGCCAGCAGCTTAGGTGGGACAGGGGCCTCCTACGAGCAGTACTTC. It codes for CASSLGGTGASYEQYF.

The V gene is TRBV6-2 or TRBV6-3, the J gene TRBJ1-5; D is undetermined. Germline CDR1 reads MNHEY; CDR2 reads SVGEGT. This CDR3 has 15 amino acids. V gave up 7 bases and J gave up 4 bases, with 17 bases separating them. The CDR3 is CASTRDGFGNQPQHF. CDR3 bases: TGTGCCAGCACCCGCGACGGGTTTGGGAATCAGCCCCAGCATTTT.

V gene TRBV5-1 combines with J gene TRBJ2-3; the match to TRBD2 covers 8 bases. The CDR3 totals 17 residues. Germline V CDR1 and CDR2: SGHRS, YFSETQ. With 4 bases clipped from V and 0 bases from J, the junction kept 10 bases outside the gene matches. The CDR3 region has the DNA TGCGCCAGCAGCCGGGGGGGCGGGACGGCTAGCACAGATACGCAGTATTTT. Translating it yields CASSRGGGTASTDTQYF.

This clonotype was counted many times. This sequence joins TRBV5-1 and TRBJ2-2, with D possibly TRBD2 on 5 matching bases. The ends were cut back, 1 base at V and 2 bases at J, with 9 bases in the middle. Germline lookup yields CDR1 SGHRS and CDR2 YFSETQ. This CDR3 contains 15 residues. For the CDR3, the DNA is TGCGCCAGCAGCTTGTCTCTAGCTAACACCGGGGAGCTGTTTTTT. This translates into CASSLSLANTGELFF.

This clonotype came up many times. V usage is TRBV4-2 and J usage is TRBJ1-4; the D gene is possibly TRBD1 (6 bases). CDR3 length equals 15 residues. The ends were cut back, 5 bases at V and 3 bases at J, with 13 bases in the middle. Germline V gives CDR1 LGHNA, CDR2 YNFKEQ. The CDR3 sequence: CASSRRQVANEKLFF. Here the CDR3 DNA reads TGTGCCAGCAGCAGACGACAGGTCGCTAATGAAAAACTGTTTTTT.

This chain uses TRBV27 with TRBJ2-5, with 7 bases fitting TRBD1. The germline CDR1 and CDR2 sequences are MNHEY and SMNVEV (reference sequence). With V trimmed by 3 bases and J by 3 bases, 13 bases remained unmatched. The CDR3 has 17 amino acids. The CDR3 reads CASSFRPRDSEKETQYF. CDR3 DNA: TGTGCCAGCAGTTTCAGACCTCGGGACAGCGAAAAAGAGACCCAGTACTTC.

This clonotype has just a few counts. J is TRBJ1-2 and V is TRBV20-1, with no clear D. Germline V gene sequence: CDR1 DFQATT, CDR2 SNEGSKA (reference sequence). Deletions cut 1 base from V and 5 bases from J, with 14 bases between. This CDR3 contains 14 residues. This CDR3 is CSARGRTLHYGYTF. As DNA, the CDR3 is TGCAGTGCTAGAGGGAGGACTCTTCATTATGGCTACACCTTC.

In its sample, this clonotype was seen a few times. The V gene is TRBV5-1, the J gene TRBJ1-1, with D tentatively TRBD1 (5 bases). This CDR3 is 15 amino acids long. Germline V gives CDR1 SGHRS, CDR2 YFSETQ. The V and J ends lost 4 bases and 7 bases respectively, with 20 bases between them. Here the CDR3 DNA reads TGCGCCAGCAGCCCGGCGACAGTAACGCTGGATGAAGCTTTCTTT. Encoded protein: CASSPATVTLDEAFF. Combining the CDR3 with reference TRBV5-1 and TRBJ1-1 gives the whole variable domain KAGVTQTPRYLIKTRGQQVTLSCSPISGHRSVSWYQQTPGQGLQFLFEYFSETQRNKGNFPGRFSGRQFSNSRSEMNVSTLELGDSALYLCASSPATVTLDEAFFGQGTRLTVV.

This clonotype was counted at least ten times. The V gene is TRBV20-1, the J gene TRBJ1-1; possible D gene TRBD1, 6 bases. The V and J ends lost 0 bases and 3 bases respectively, with 11 bases between them. The germline V gene has CDR1 DFQATT and CDR2 SNEGSKA (reference sequence). The CDR3 has 14 amino acids. CDR3 in DNA: TGCAGTGCTAGAGAACAGGGCTTCGACACTGAAGCTTTCTTT. Its protein product is CSAREQGFDTEAFF.

This clonotype has a count of ten or more. Germline is not matched at one junction end, which may reflect a read error. The genes are TRBV9 and TRBJ1-1; D remains unclear. CDR1 is SGDLS and CDR2 is YYNGEE in the germline V gene. The CDR3 has 12 amino acids. The CDR3 protein is CASSSVAFISSF. In DNA form, the CDR3 reads TGTGCCTCAAGCAGCGTAGCGTTTATAAGTTCATTC.

Only a few counts were recorded for this clonotype. Here the CDR3 reads CASSQSRDQSDNSPLHF. The CDR3 DNA follows: TGCGCCAGCAGCCAATCTAGAGACCAATCTGATAATTCACCCCTCCACTTT. This chain links TRBV4-1 with TRBJ1-6, with D hard to call. This CDR3 is 17 amino acids long. Germline-derived CDR1 and CDR2 are MGHRA and YSYEKL. V was shortened by 2 bases and J by 5 bases, with 16 bases between the two germline ends.

The chain has TRBV5-1 and TRBJ2-3; 15 nucleotides line up with TRBD2. This CDR3 is 13 amino acids long. V shed 5 bases, J shed 14 bases, and the junction held 6 bases outside the gene matches. Germline loops: CDR1 SGHRS, CDR2 YFSETQ. The DNA of the CDR3 is TGCGCCAGCAGTTCGGGACTAGCGGGGGGCGGGTATTTT. Its protein is CASSSGLAGGGYF.

This sequence joins TRBV6-5 and TRBJ1-2; possibly TRBD1 for D (6 bases). Trimming stripped 7 bases from V and 6 bases from J, with 18 bases between. Germline V gene lookup returns CDR1 MNHEY and CDR2 SVGAGI. The CDR3 contains 14 residues. The CDR3 spells CASNQYRDLDGYTF. DNA for the CDR3: TGTGCCAGCAATCAATACAGGGATTTAGATGGCTACACCTTC.

This clonotype appeared a few times. The chain has TRBV29-1 and TRBJ1-2; 9 nucleotides match TRBD1. V was clipped by 7 bases and J by 5 bases; unmatched bases: 8. Germline loops: CDR1 SQVTM, CDR2 ANQGSEA. The CDR3 has 13 amino acids. The CDR3 sequence: CSAYRGLGYGYTF. CDR3 nucleotide sequence: TGCAGCGCTTACAGGGGGCTTGGGTATGGCTACACCTTC.

This clonotype was seen repeatedly, ten times or more. The genes are TRBV29-1 and TRBJ1-2, with TRBD1 matching over 7 bases. This CDR3 comprises 12 residues. The V gene end was trimmed by 7 bases and the J gene end by 2 bases; junction bases not matched to a gene: 4. Germline CDR1 is SQVTM and CDR2 is ANQGSEA. CDR3 DNA sequence: TGCAGCGGGCGACAGGGAAACTATGGCTACACCTTC. It is translated as CSGRQGNYGYTF.

There are many counts of this clonotype. V and J are TRBV6-5 and TRBJ2-5; the match to TRBD2 covers 8 bases. Trimming at V came to 3 bases and at J to 2 bases, leaving 8 bases not matched to a gene. Germline V gene sequence: CDR1 MNHEY, CDR2 SVGAGI. The CDR3 runs 16 residues. CDR3 amino acids: CASSYSLAGAQETQYF. CDR3 DNA sequence: TGTGCCAGCAGTTATTCGCTAGCGGGTGCACAAGAGACCCAGTACTTC.

This clonotype was found many times. The chain uses TRBV27 and TRBJ2-7; D unclear. Germline V gene lookup returns CDR1 MNHEY and CDR2 SMNVEV (reference sequence). Trimming removed 4 bases at V and 0 bases at J, with 7 bases between. The CDR3 has 13 amino acids. The CDR3 DNA follows: TGTGCCAGCAGTTCAGAGTACTCCTACGAGCAGTACTTC. It encodes CASSSEYSYEQYF.